Listed below are T cell receptor beta chains from one sample, sequenced in a study of CD8+CD57+ T cells in acquired aplastic anemia. TCRdb recomputed calls from the reads with MiXCR, one row per CDR3 protein. The table records about 110,000 distinct CDR3 sequences, around half of them present only once. Sequencing was carried out using sorted CD4+, CD8+, or CD8+CD57+ T cells (not recorded which) from PBMCs. These receptors were obtained from a human donor in good health, serving as a control. The CDR3 runs from the conserved cysteine through the conserved F or W. The D gene is left open where the match is weak. Part of the rows lack a size; the others show once, few, many or a class for expanded clones.

TRBV5-1	-	TRBJ2-7	TRBD1	CASSSDRESSYEQYF	TGCGCCAGCAGCTCCGACAGGGAGTCTTCCTACGAGCAGTACTTC
TRBV15	few	TRBJ1-1	TRBD1	CATRTGRTEAFF	TGTGCCACCCGGACAGGGCGGACTGAAGCTTTCTTT
TRBV2	few	TRBJ2-7	TRBD1	CASSSRDRGGYEQYF	TGTGCCAGCAGTTCCCGGGACAGGGGAGGCTACGAGCAGTACTTC
TRBV29-1	many	TRBJ2-7	TRBD1	CSVERASGQGIEQYF	TGCAGCGTTGAGCGCGCTTCGGGACAGGGAATCGAGCAGTACTTC
TRBV7-2	-	TRBJ1-1	TRBD1	CASSDRGPMNTEAFF	TGTGCCAGCAGCGACAGGGGGCCCATGAACACTGAAGCTTTCTTT
TRBV2	-	TRBJ1-2	-	CASRDGGIYGYTF	TGTGCCAGCAGGGACGGAGGCATCTATGGCTACACCTTC
TRBV25-1	-	TRBJ1-4	-	CASSDRATNEKLFF	TGTGCCAGCAGCGACCGCGCAACTAATGAAAAACTGTTTTTT
TRBV4-1	many	TRBJ1-5	-	CASSQAVDGSGEPQHF	TGCGCCAGCAGCCAAGCCGTGGACGGGTCGGGGGAGCCCCAGCATTTT
TRBV4-3	many	TRBJ1-6	-	CASSQDLGGRAPLHF	TGCGCCAGCAGCCAAGATCTGGGGGGGAGGGCACCCCTCCACTTT
TRBV7-8	-	TRBJ2-7	-	CASSLVSSAEQYF	TGTGCCAGCAGCTTAGTCTCCTCCGCCGAGCAGTACTTC
TRBV10-3	-	TRBJ1-1	-	CAISEGNTEAFF	TGTGCCATCAGTGAGGGGAACACTGAAGCTTTCTTT
TRBV9	many	TRBJ2-1	-	CASSVAGDEQFF	TGTGCCAGCAGCGTAGCAGGGGATGAGCAGTTCTTC
TRBV6-1	many	TRBJ2-5	TRBD1	CASSRTGQETQYF	TGTGCCAGCAGCCGGACAGGTCAAGAGACCCAGTACTTC
TRBV19	-	TRBJ1-1	TRBD1	CASSIAVTGMNTEAFF	TGTGCCAGTAGTATAGCGGTGACAGGGATGAACACTGAAGCTTTCTTT
TRBV25-1	-	TRBJ2-3	-	CASSSGGGFTDTQYF	TGTGCCAGCAGTTCAGGAGGGGGATTCACAGATACGCAGTATTTT
TRBV7-8	-	TRBJ2-7	-	CASSLDQSYEQYF	TGTGCCAGCAGCTTAGACCAATCCTACGAGCAGTACTTC
TRBV29-1	-	TRBJ1-2	TRBD1	CSTTTGRYGYTF	TGCAGCACCACGACAGGGAGGTATGGCTACACCTTC
TRBV24-1	-	TRBJ2-7	-	CATSPGAYEQYF	TGTGCCACCAGTCCGGGGGCATACGAGCAGTACTTC
TRBV15	-	TRBJ2-7	-	CATSRDGYEQYF	TGTGCCACCAGCAGAGATGGGTACGAGCAGTACTTC
TRBV10-3	-	TRBJ2-5	-	CAISESQPPGETQYF	TGTGCCATCAGTGAGTCGCAACCCCCTGGGGAGACCCAGTACTTC
TRBV2	-	TRBJ1-6	TRBD1	CASALGQGGNSPLHF	TGTGCCAGCGCTCTGGGACAGGGGGGTAATTCACCCCTCCACTTT
TRBV20-1	-	TRBJ2-3	-	CSASRFSTDTQYF	TGCAGTGCTAGTCGCTTTTCCACAGATACGCAGTATTTT
TRBV29-1	few	TRBJ2-3	TRBD1	CSVCGQGRTDTQYF	TGCAGCGTATGCGGACAGGGCCGGACAGATACGCAGTATTTT
TRBV25-1	-	TRBJ2-5	TRBD1	CASSSTGGKETQYF	TGTGCCAGCAGTTCGACAGGGGGGAAGGAGACCCAGTACTTC
TRBV10-3	-	TRBJ2-7	TRBD1	CAISRDRVPLYEQYF	TGTGCCATCAGCCGGGACAGGGTCCCGCTCTACGAGCAGTACTTC
TRBV19	many	TRBJ2-7	-	CASSIVLGEKYEQYF	TGTGCCAGTAGTATAGTCCTCGGGGAGAAGTACGAGCAGTACTTC
TRBV9	-	TRBJ1-3	-	CASSPNINTIYF	TGTGCCAGCAGCCCGAATATAAACACCATATATTTT
TRBV2	few	TRBJ2-7	TRBD1	CASSETGTGLYEQYF	TGTGCCAGCAGTGAAACCGGGACAGGCTTATACGAGCAGTACTTC
TRBV29-1	-	TRBJ2-3	-	CSVEAVTDTQYF	TGCAGCGTTGAAGCAGTCACAGATACGCAGTATTTT
TRBV12-3/TRBV12-4	many	TRBJ2-5	-	CASSFQGRTDETQYF	TGTGCCAGCAGTTTTCAGGGCCGGACCGACGAGACCCAGTACTTC
TRBV7-9	few	TRBJ1-5	-	CASSLGDYSNQPQHF	TGTGCCAGCAGCTTGGGGGATTATAGCAATCAGCCCCAGCATTTT
TRBV9	-	TRBJ2-7	TRBD1	CASSERAGTASYEQYF	TGTGCCAGCAGTGAACGCGCCGGGACAGCCTCCTACGAGCAGTACTTC
TRBV20-1	-	TRBJ2-7	TRBD2	CSALAGGVYEQYF	TGCAGTGCGTTAGCGGGAGGGGTATACGAGCAGTACTTC
TRBV19	-	TRBJ2-2	-	CASSLFLTPGELFF	TGTGCCAGTAGTTTGTTCCTAACCCCCGGGGAGCTGTTTTTT
TRBV19	-	TRBJ1-2	TRBD1	CASSIVGQEYYGYTF	TGTGCCAGTAGTATAGTCGGACAGGAATACTATGGCTACACCTTC
TRBV25-1	few	TRBJ2-1	-	CASSERGRTDNEQFF	TGTGCCAGCAGTGAAAGGGGACGGACGGACAATGAGCAGTTCTTC
TRBV7-9	-	TRBJ2-2	TRBD2	CASSQSGVATGELFF	TGTGCCAGCAGCCAAAGCGGGGTAGCCACCGGGGAGCTGTTTTTT
TRBV6-6	-	TRBJ1-1	-	CATKQRGVRTEAFF	TGTGCCACCAAACAAAGGGGGGTGAGGACTGAAGCTTTCTTT
TRBV25-1	-	TRBJ1-6	TRBD1	CASSETEDRRYNSPLHF	TGTGCCAGCAGTGAAACGGAGGACAGGAGGTATAATTCACCCCTCCACTTT
TRBV10-3	few	TRBJ1-2	-	CAISRGDTQSGYTF	TGTGCCATCAGCCGGGGAGACACACAATCGGGCTACACCTTC
TRBV12-3/TRBV12-4	many	TRBJ1-2	TRBD1	CASSLIQDRGIYGYTF	TGTGCCAGCAGTTTGATTCAGGACAGGGGTATCTATGGCTACACCTTC